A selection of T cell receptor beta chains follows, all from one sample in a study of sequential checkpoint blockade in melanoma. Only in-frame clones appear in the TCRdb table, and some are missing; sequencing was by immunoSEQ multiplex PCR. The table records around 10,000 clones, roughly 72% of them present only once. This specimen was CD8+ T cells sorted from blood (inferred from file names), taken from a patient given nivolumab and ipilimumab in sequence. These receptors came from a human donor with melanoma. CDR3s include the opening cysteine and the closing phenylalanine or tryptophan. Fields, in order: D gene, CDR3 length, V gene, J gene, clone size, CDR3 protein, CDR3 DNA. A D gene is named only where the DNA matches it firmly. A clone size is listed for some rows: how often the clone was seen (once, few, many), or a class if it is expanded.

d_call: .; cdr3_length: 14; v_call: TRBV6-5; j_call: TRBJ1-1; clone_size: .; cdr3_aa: CASSYKTVNTEAFF; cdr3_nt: TGTGCCAGCAGTTACAAGACTGTGAACACTGAAGCTTTCTTT
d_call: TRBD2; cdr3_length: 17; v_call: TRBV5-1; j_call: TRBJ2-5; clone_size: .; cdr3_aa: CASSSDNFGGGQETQYF; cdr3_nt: TGCGCCAGCAGCTCGGATAATTTCGGGGGGGGGCAAGAGACCCAGTACTTC
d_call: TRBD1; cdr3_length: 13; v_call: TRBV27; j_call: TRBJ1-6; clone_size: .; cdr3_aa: CASRGRGNSPLHF; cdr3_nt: TGTGCCAGCAGGGGCAGGGGGAATTCACCCCTCCACTTT
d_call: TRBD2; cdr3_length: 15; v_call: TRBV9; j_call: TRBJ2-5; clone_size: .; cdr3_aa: CASSVGGGAAETQYF; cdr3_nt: TGTGCCAGCAGCGTAGGCGGGGGGGCGGCAGAGACCCAGTACTTC
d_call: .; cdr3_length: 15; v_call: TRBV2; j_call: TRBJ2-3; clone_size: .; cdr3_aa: CASSEGKVRGDTQYF; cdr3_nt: TGTGCCAGCAGTGAGGGAAAGGTCCGAGGGGATACGCAGTATTTT
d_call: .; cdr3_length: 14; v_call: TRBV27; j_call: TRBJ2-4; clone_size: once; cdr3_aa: CASSPRLAKNIQYF; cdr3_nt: TGTGCCAGCAGTCCCCGGTTGGCCAAAAACATTCAGTACTTC
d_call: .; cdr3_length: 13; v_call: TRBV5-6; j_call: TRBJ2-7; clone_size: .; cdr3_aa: CASSLWGAYEQYF; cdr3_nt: TGTGCCAGCAGCTTGTGGGGCGCGTACGAGCAGTACTTC
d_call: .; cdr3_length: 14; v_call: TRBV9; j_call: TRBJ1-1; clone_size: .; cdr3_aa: CASSVGRGGTEAFF; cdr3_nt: TGTGCCAGCAGCGTGGGAAGGGGAGGGACTGAAGCTTTCTTT
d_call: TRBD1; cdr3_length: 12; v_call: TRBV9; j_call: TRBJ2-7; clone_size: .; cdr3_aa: CASSAQGAEQYF; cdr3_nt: TGTGCCAGCAGCGCACAGGGGGCCGAGCAGTACTTC
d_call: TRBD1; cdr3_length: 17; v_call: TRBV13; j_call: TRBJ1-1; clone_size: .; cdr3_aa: CASSPGQIEIMNTEAFF; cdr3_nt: TGTGCCAGCAGCCCGGGACAGATCGAAATCATGAACACTGAAGCTTTCTTT
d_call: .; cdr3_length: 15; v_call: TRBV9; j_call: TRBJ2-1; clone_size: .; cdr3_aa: CASSPKDSSYNEQFF; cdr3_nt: TGTGCCAGCAGCCCCAAGGACAGCTCCTACAATGAGCAGTTCTTC
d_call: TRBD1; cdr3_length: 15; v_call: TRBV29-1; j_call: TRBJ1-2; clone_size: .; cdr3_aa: CSVESFDRVDGGYTF; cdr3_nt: TGCAGCGTTGAGTCCTTCGACAGGGTGGATGGAGGCTACACCTTC
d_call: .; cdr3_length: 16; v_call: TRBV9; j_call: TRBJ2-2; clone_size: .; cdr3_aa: CASSVRAGHGTGELFF; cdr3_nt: TGTGCCAGCAGCGTACGGGCAGGGCATGGGACCGGGGAGCTGTTTTTT
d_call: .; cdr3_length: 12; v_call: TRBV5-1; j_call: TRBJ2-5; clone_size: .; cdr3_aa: CASSGMGETQYF; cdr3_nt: TGCGCCAGCAGCGGTATGGGCGAGACCCAGTACTTC
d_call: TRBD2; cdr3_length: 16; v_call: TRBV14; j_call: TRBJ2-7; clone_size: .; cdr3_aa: CASSPIAGGPGYEQYF; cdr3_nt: TGTGCCAGCAGCCCGATAGCGGGGGGGCCGGGCTACGAGCAGTACTTC
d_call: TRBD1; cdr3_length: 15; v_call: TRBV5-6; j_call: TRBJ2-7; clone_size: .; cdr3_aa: CASSLGAGGIHEQYF; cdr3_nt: TGTGCCAGCAGCCTGGGGGCAGGGGGCATCCACGAGCAGTACTTC
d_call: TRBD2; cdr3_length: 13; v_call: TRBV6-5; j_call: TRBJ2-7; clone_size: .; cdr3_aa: CASSPGGGYEQYF; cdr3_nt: TGTGCCAGCAGTCCAGGCGGGGGCTACGAGCAGTACTTC
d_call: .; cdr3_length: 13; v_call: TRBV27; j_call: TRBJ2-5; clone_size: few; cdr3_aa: CASSRVVQETQYF; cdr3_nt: TGTGCCAGCAGCCGAGTGGTGCAAGAGACCCAGTACTTC
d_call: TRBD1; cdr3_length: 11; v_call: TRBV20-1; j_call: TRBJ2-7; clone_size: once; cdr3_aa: CSAQTGAEQYF; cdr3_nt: TGCAGTGCCCAGACAGGGGCCGAGCAGTACTTC
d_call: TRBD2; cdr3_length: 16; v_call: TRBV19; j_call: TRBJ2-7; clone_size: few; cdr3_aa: CASSIQLAGFPYEQYF; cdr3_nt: TGTGCCAGTAGTATCCAACTAGCGGGGTTTCCCTACGAGCAGTACTTC
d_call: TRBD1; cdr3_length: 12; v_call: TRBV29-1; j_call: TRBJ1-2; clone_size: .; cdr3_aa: CSARRGTGGYTF; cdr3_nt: TGCAGCGCTAGGAGGGGGACAGGGGGCTACACCTTC
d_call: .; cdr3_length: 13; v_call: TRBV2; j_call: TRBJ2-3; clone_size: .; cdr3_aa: CASTSGPTDTQYF; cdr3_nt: TGTGCCAGCACGAGCGGACCCACAGATACGCAGTATTTT
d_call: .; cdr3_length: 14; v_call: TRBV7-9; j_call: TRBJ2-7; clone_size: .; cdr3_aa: CASSLERFSYEQYF; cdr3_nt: TGTGCCAGCAGCTTAGAGAGGTTCTCCTACGAGCAGTACTTC
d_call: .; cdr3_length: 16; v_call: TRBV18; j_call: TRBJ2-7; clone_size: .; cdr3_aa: CASSPPGGRGPYEQYF; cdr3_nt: TGTGCCAGCTCACCACCGGGGGGAAGAGGCCCCTACGAGCAGTACTTC
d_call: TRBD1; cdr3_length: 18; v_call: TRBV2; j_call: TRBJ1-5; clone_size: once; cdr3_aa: CASRGTGPNRGGNQPQHF; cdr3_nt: TGTGCCAGCAGGGGGACGGGGCCTAACAGGGGAGGCAATCAGCCCCAGCATTTT
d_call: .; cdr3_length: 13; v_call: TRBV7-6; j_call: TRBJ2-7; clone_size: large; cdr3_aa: CASAPGERYEQYF; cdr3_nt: TGTGCCAGCGCCCCCGGGGAAAGGTACGAGCAGTACTTC
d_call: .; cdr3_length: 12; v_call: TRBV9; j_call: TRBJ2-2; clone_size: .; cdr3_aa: CASSTSTGELFF; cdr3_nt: TGTGCCAGCAGCACAAGCACCGGGGAGCTGTTTTTT
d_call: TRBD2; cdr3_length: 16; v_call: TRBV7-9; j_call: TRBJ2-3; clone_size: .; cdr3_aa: CASSPAGVESTDTQYF; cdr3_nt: TGTGCCAGCAGCCCAGCGGGAGTAGAAAGCACAGATACGCAGTATTTT
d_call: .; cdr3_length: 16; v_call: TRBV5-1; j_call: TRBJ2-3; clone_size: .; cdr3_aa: CASSHGSGFSTDTQYF; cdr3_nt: TGCGCCAGCAGCCATGGTTCGGGATTTAGCACAGATACGCAGTATTTT
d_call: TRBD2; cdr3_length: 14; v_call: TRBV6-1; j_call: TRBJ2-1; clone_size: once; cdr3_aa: CARQAGAAHNEQFF; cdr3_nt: TGTGCCAGACAAGCGGGGGCGGCCCACAATGAGCAGTTCTTC
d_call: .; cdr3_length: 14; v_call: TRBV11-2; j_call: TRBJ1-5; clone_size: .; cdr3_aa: CASSLNHALEPQHF; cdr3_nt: TGTGCCAGCAGCTTAAACCACGCGCTGGAGCCCCAGCATTTT
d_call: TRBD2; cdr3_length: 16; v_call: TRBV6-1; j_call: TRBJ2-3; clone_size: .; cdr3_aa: CASSEPGGGGTDTQYF; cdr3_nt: TGTGCCAGCAGTGAACCCGGGGGAGGGGGCACAGATACGCAGTATTTT
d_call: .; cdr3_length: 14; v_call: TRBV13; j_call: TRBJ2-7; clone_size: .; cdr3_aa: CASSLLPGAYEQYF; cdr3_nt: TGTGCCAGCAGCTTATTACCAGGGGCCTACGAGCAGTACTTC
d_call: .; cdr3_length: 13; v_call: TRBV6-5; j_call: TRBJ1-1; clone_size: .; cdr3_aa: CASSWQGNTEAFF; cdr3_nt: TGTGCCAGCAGTTGGCAGGGGAACACTGAAGCTTTCTTT
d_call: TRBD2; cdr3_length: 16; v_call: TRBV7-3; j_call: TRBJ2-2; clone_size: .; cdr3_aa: CASSLVGGDLVGELFF; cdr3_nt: TGTGCCAGCAGCCTGGTGGGAGGGGATTTGGTCGGGGAGCTGTTTTTT
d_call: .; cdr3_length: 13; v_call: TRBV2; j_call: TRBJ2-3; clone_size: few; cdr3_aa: CASSGTGTDTQYF; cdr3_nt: TGTGCCAGCAGCGGGACTGGCACAGATACGCAGTATTTT
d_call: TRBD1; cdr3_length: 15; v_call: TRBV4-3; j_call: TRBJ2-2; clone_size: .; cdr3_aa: CASSQGQGSAGELFF; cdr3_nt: TGCGCCAGCAGCCAAGGACAGGGCTCGGCCGGGGAGCTGTTTTTT
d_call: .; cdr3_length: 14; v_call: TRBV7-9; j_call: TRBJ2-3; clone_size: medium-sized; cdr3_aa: CASSGGGLTDTQYF; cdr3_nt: TGTGCCAGCAGCGGCGGGGGCCTCACAGATACGCAGTATTTT
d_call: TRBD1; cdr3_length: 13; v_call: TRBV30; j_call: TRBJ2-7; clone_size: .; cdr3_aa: CAWSEGAAYEQYF; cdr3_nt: TGTGCCTGGAGTGAGGGGGCCGCCTACGAGCAGTACTTC
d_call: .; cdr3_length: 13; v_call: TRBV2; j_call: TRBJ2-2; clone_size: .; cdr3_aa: CASGRYNTGELFF; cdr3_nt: TGTGCCAGCGGGAGATACAACACCGGGGAGCTGTTTTTT
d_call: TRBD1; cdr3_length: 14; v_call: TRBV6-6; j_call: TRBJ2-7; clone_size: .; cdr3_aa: CASRGTGPLYEQYF; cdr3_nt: TGTGCCAGCAGAGGGACAGGGCCCCTGTACGAGCAGTACTTC
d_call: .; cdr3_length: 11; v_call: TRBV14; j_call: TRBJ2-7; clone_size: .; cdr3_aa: CASSPGYEQYF; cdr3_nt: TGTGCCAGCAGCCCAGGCTACGAGCAGTACTTC
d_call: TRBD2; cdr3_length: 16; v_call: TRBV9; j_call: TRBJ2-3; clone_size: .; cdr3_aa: CASSAIAGGNTDTQYF; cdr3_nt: TGTGCCAGCAGCGCCATAGCGGGGGGGAACACAGATACGCAGTATTTT
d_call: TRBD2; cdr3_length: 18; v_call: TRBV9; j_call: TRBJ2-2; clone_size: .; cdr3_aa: CASSGGLGLAGFTGELFF; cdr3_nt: TGTGCCAGCAGCGGGGGCCTCGGACTAGCGGGGTTCACCGGGGAGCTGTTTTTT
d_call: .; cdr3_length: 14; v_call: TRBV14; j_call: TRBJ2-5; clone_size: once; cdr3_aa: CASSKTLYQETQYF; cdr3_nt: TGTGCCAGCAGTAAGACTCTGTACCAAGAGACCCAGTACTTC
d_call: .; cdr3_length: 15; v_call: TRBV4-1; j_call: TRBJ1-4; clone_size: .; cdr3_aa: CASSQEEGYHEKLFF; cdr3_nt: TGCGCCAGCAGCCAAGAGGAGGGCTATCATGAAAAACTGTTTTTT
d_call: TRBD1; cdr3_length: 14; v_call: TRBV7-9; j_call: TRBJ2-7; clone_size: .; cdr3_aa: CASSLGTGVNEQYF; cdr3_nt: TGTGCCAGCAGCTTGGGGACAGGGGTTAACGAGCAGTACTTC
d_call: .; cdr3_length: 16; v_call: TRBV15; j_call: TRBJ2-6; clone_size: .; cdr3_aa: CATSRDGTTGANVLTF; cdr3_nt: TGTGCCACCAGCAGAGACGGGACAACTGGGGCCAACGTCCTGACTTTC
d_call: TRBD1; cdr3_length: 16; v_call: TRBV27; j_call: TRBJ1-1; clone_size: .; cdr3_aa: CASRKPGQGSNTEAFF; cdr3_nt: TGTGCCAGCAGAAAACCGGGACAGGGCTCGAACACTGAAGCTTTCTTT
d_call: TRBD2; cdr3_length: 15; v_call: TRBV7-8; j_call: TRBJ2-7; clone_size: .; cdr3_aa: CASSKGTSASYEQYF; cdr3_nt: TGTGCCAGCAGTAAAGGGACTAGCGCTTCCTACGAGCAGTACTTC